The present T cell receptor (beta chain) was sequenced within a study of blood T cell repertoires in COVID-19. For the study at large: Sites across the United States, Italy and Spain contributed samples from acute and convalescent COVID-19. T cells, B-cell-depleted T cells, or PBMCs provided the cDNA or gDNA that served as material.

Source study methods: How many nucleated cells were present was estimated from reference gene primer amplification. Profiling relied on immunoSEQ multiplex PCR, and the TCRdb table lists in-frame clones only, not all of them. The DNA gave D and trimming, while V, J and clone size come from that table. The data show about 240,000 clones, roughly 80% seen once. The V end lost 2 bases, the J end lost 6 bases, and 11 bases lay between the germline ends. This CDR3 is built from 13 residues. CDR1 and CDR2 (germline): MNHEY, SVGEGT. The clonotype was recovered from a woman between 18 and 29 years old with acute or convalescent COVID-19. The chain links TRBV6-2 or TRBV6-3 to TRBJ2-7; no firm D call. The sample consisted of peripheral blood. The CDR3 DNA reads as TGTGCCAGCAGTTACGGATGGGCGTCCGAGCAGTACTTC. This translates into CASSYGWASEQYF.